This TCR beta chain was recovered during a study of blood T cell repertoires in COVID-19. As processed by the authors: For nucleated cells, counts were estimated from reference gene primer amplification. Using immunoSEQ multiplex PCR, the repertoire was profiled, and TCRdb retains in-frame clones only, with some absent. V and J calls and clone size are copied from that table; D and trimming were computed from the DNA. The sample includes 170,000 or so clones, about 90% of them seen just once. Individuals drawn from around 24 US areas were about 18 to 95 years old. Categorization into cohorts depended on clinical history that participants reported. V was pared by 1 base and J by 0 bases, with 10 bases between. This CDR3 has 16 residues. Germline V gene lookup returns CDR1 SGHTA and CDR2 FQGNSA.

This TCR came from a woman in her 50s who had recovered from COVID-19. Sequencing was performed on PBMCs or T cells enriched from blood (not recorded which). The rearrangement joins TRBV7-2 to TRBJ2-1; D unresolved. The CDR3 DNA follows: TGTGCCAGCAGCTTAGGAGCAACGAACTCCTACAATGAGCAGTTCTTC. This sequence encodes CASSLGATNSYNEQFF.